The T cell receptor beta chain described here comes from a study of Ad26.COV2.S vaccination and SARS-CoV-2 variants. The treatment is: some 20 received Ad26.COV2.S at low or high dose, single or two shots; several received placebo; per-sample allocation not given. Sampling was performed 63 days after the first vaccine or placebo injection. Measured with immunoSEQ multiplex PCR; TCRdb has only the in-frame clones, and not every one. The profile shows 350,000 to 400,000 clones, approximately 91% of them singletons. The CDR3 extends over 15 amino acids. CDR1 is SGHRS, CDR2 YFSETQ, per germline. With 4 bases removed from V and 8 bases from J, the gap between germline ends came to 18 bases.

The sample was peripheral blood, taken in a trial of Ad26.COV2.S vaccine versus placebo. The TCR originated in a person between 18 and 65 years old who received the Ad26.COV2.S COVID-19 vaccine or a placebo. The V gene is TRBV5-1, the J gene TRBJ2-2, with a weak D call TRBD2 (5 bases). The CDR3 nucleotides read TGCGCCAGCAGCCCGAGAACTAGTTCCTTGGGGGAGCTGTTTTTT. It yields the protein CASSPRTSSLGELFF.